The following is a T cell receptor (beta chain) sequence with its context. V trimming: 2 bases; J trimming: 4 bases; junction bases outside the gene matches: 16. Germline V gene data show CDR1 as GTSNPN and CDR2 as SVGIG (reference sequence). The CDR3 is 17 amino acids. The entry originates in a study of blood T cell repertoires in COVID-19. On the study more broadly: Collection of acute and convalescent COVID-19 samples took place in the United States, Italy and Spain. Sources were T cells, B-cell-depleted T cells, or PBMCs; the material itself was cDNA or gDNA.

Per the study methods: Nucleated cell number was recorded as an estimate derived from reference gene primer amplification. Profiled with immunoSEQ multiplex PCR; TCRdb holds only in-frame clones, not every one. V, J and clone size derive from that table, while D and trimming were established from the DNA sequence. The sample has roughly 75,000 clones, roughly 80% seen once. The sequence came from a man in his 70s with acute or convalescent COVID-19. Sequenced: peripheral blood. This chain links TRBV30 with TRBJ2-5, with 7 bases lining up with TRBD1. CDR3 DNA sequence: TGTGCCTGGAGTCTGGTGTTGAGAGGGGGCGCGGGAGAGACCCAGTACTTC. This codes for CAWSLVLRGGAGETQYF.